This T cell receptor (beta chain) was observed in a study of T cell changes during pregnancy in multiple sclerosis. TCRdb's copy holds only in-frame clones and misses some; the assay was immunoSEQ multiplex PCR. The repertoire has roughly 55,000 clones, about 90% of them found once; the top ten carry 0.15% to 0.2%. The input for sequencing was CD4+ T cells from peripheral blood mononuclear cells, taken after pregnancy. The sequence was obtained from a female donor in good health, enrolled as a control in a pregnancy study.

As DNA, the CDR3 is TGTGCCAGCAGCGTGAGGTCGAACACCGGGGAGCTGTTTTTT. Translating gives CASSVRSNTGELFF. The chain uses TRBV9 and TRBJ2-2; unclear D gene. V lost 2 bases to trimming and J lost 0 bases, with 5 bases between them. In germline, CDR1 is SGDLS, CDR2 YYNGEE. The CDR3 is 14 residues long.